These T cell receptor beta chains were read from a single sample in a study of OX40 agonist ivuxolimab in advanced cancers. The assay was immunoSEQ multiplex PCR, and TCRdb's table has in-frame clones only and misses some. There are about 22,000 clones in the sample; about 80% occur only once, and roughly 36% lies in the top ten. Sequenced material: CD4+ or CD8+ T cells sorted from blood, taken in a trial of the OX40 agonist ivuxolimab. The receptors were gathered from an adult with an advanced solid tumor such as melanoma, head and neck, liver or kidney cancer. The CDR3 runs from the conserved cysteine through the conserved F or W. A D gene is named only where the DNA matches it firmly. Clone size is stated in some rows and not others, as once, few, many or a class when expanded.

>TRBJ2-3|TRBV9|.|.
CASSPQADTQYF
>TRBJ2-1|TRBV9|.|TRBD2
CASSVGASGHNEQFF
>TRBJ1-1|TRBV6-5|.|TRBD1
CASSYESRGRSEAFF
>TRBJ1-1|TRBV4-1|.|TRBD1
CASSYRGGSATEAFF
>TRBJ2-3|TRBV10-1|.|.
CASSGGVGTDTQYF
>TRBJ1-3|TRBV4-1|.|.
CASSPWDRHGSSGNTIYF
>TRBJ1-1|TRBV19|.|TRBD1
CASKDRGNTEAFF
>TRBJ1-2|TRBV7-2|.|TRBD1
CASSLIHRGDGYTF
>TRBJ1-2|TRBV15|.|TRBD1
CATSRDLEGALGYGYTF
>TRBJ2-1|TRBV4-1|.|.
CASSQDGFLDLVRLNDEQFF
>TRBJ1-3|TRBV27|.|.
CASSFDGGSGNTIYF
>TRBJ2-1|TRBV7-9|.|.
CASRWGPNEQFF
>TRBJ2-7|TRBV9|few|TRBD1
CASSVAYRGGEQYF
>TRBJ1-4|TRBV4-1|.|TRBD1
CASSHQIPGQGGEKLFF
>TRBJ2-3|TRBV9|.|TRBD2
CASSRIGLAGPTDTQYF
>TRBJ1-1|TRBV6-7|few|.
CASSYGGQAEAFF
>TRBJ2-3|TRBV6-4|once|.
CASSDGRGGTDTQYF
>TRBJ2-7|TRBV27|once|.
CASSWGGEQYF
>TRBJ1-1|TRBV19|.|TRBD1
CASSMTGEVVTEAFF
>TRBJ2-1|TRBV5-6|.|TRBD1
CASSFGTGGTDEQFF
>TRBJ2-5|TRBV14|.|.
CASSQEQGQETQYF
>TRBJ2-1|TRBV6-5|.|.
CASSYRGLPENEQFF
>TRBJ2-1|TRBV7-9|.|TRBD2
CASSLRGGSHNEQFF
>TRBJ2-7|TRBV5-1|.|TRBD1
CASSSIPGQGYEQYF
>TRBJ1-1|TRBV19|.|.
CASSIAGTGNTEAFF
>TRBJ1-1|TRBV28|.|.
CASSLSPGVNTEAFF
>TRBJ2-2|TRBV7-9|.|TRBD2
CASSLRLAGPTGELFF
>TRBJ2-7|TRBV28|.|.
CASSLSGGEFFYEQYF
>TRBJ2-5|TRBV4-1|.|.
CASSQAGVSLQETQYF
>TRBJ2-1|TRBV5-1|.|.
CASSFMVGLRDEQFF
>TRBJ2-5|TRBV27|few|TRBD2
CASSFLSSGRQETQYF
>TRBJ2-7|TRBV28|.|TRBD1
CASSTGTGTYEQYF
>TRBJ1-3|TRBV5-1|.|TRBD1
CASSQTGGGNTIYF
>TRBJ2-2|TRBV7-9|.|.
CASSQVGGELFF
>TRBJ2-5|TRBV27|once|TRBD1
CASRDQGARETQYF
>TRBJ2-5|TRBV30|.|TRBD1
CAWSVTGGAGETQYF
>TRBJ2-7|TRBV9|.|TRBD1
CASSGRDSPSYEQYF
>TRBJ2-3|TRBV5-5|.|TRBD2
CASSLRLAGSTDTQYF
>TRBJ2-1|TRBV11-2|.|.
CASSLLAANEQFF